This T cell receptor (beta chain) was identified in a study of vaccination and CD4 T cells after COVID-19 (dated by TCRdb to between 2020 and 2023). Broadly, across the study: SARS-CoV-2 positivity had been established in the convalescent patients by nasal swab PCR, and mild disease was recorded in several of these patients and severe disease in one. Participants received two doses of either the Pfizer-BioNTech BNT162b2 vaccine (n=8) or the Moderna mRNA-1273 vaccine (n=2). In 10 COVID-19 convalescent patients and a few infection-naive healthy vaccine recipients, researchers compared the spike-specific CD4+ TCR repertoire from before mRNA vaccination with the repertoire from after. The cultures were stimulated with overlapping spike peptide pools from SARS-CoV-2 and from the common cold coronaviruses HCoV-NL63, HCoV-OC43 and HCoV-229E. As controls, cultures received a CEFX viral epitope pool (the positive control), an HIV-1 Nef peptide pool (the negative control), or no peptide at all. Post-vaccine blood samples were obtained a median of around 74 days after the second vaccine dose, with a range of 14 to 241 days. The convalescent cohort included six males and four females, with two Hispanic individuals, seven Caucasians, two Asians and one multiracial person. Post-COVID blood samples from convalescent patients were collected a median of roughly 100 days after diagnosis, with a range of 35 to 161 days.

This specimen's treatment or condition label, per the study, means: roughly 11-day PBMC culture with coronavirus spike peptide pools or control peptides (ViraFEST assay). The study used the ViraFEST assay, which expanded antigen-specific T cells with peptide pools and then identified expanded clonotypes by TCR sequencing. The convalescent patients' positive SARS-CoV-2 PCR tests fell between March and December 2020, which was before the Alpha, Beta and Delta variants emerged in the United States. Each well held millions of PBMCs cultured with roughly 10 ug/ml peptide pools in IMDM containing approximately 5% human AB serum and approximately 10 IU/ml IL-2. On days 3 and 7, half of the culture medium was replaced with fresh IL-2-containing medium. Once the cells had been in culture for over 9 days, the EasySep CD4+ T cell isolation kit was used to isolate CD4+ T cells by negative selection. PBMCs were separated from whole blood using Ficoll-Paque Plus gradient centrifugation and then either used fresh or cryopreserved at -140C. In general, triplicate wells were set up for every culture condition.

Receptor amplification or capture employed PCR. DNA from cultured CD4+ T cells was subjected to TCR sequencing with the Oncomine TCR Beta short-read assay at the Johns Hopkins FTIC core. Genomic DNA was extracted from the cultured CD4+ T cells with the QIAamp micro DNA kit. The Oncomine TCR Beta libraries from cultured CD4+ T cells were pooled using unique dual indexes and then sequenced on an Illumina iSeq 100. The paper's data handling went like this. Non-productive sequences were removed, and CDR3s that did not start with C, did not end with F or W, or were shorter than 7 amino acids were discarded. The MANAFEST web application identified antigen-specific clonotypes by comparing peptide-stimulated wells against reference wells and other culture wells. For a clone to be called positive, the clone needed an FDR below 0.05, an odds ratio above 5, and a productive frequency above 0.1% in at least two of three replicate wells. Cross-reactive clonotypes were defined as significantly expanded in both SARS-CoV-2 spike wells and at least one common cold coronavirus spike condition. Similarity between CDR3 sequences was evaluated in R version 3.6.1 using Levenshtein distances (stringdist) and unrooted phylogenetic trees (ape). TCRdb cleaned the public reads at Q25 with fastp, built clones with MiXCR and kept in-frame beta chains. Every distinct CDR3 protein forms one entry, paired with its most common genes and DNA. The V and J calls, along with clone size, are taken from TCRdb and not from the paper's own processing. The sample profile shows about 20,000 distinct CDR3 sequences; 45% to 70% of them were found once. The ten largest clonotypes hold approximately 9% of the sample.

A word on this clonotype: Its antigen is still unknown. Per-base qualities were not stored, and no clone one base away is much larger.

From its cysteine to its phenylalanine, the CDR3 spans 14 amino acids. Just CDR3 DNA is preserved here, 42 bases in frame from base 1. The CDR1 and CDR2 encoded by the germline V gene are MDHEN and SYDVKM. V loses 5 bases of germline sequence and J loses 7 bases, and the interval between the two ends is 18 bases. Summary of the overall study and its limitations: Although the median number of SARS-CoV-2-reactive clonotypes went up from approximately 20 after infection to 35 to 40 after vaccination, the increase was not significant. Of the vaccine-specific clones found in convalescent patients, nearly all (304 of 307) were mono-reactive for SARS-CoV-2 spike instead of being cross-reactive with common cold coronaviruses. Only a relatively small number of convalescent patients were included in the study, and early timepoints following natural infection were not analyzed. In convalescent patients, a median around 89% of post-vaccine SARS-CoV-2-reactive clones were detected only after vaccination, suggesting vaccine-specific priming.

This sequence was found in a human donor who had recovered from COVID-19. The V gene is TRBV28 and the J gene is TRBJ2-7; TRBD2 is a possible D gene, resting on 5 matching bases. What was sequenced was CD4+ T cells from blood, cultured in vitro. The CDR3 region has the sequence CASSPPAPRGEQYF. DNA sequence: TGTGCCAGCAGTCCCCCCGCGCCACGGGGAGAGCAGTACTTC.